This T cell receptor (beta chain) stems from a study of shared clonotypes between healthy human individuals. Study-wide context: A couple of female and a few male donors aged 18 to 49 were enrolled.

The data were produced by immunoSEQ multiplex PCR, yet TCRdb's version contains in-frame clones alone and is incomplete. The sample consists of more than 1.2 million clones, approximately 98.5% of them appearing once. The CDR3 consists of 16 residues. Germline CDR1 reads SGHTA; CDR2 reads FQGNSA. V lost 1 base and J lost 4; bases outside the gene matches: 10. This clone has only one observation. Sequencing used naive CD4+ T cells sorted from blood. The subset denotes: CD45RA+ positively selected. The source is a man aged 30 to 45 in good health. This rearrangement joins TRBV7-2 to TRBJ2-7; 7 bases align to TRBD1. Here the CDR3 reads CASSLGRTGGDYEQYF. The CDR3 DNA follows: TGTGCCAGCAGCTTAGGGCGGACAGGAGGAGATTACGAGCAGTACTTC.